This TCR beta chain originates from a study of blood T cells in healthy people across ages. The CDR3 runs 14 residues. CDR1 is DFQATT and CDR2 is SNEGSKA in the germline V gene (reference sequence). The V end was cut by 3 bases, the J end by 11 bases, with 22 bases between. Broader study findings: In long-lived donors, naive CD4+ cell counts and diversity exceeded those of aged donors.

On this clonotype itself: The antigen is not known.

Primed by a sample-barcoded 5' primer and a J-beta primer mix, a second PCR proceeded for 7 to 11 cycles. Using its own MiXCR run on the 5' RACE reads, TCRdb lists one record per CDR3 protein. The repertoire holds about 1.4 million distinct CDR3 sequences, with approximately 59% as singletons. The sequence derives from a man between 18 and 29 years old in good health. The J gene is TRBJ2-5, the V gene TRBV20-1, with a weak D call TRBD2 (7 bases). Sequenced: blood. CDR3 protein: CSASGGPIVREQYF. For the CDR3, the DNA is TGCAGTGCTAGCGGGGGGCCGATAGTGAGAGAGCAGTACTTC.